The 25 T cell receptor beta chains in this list originate from one sample, sequenced in a study of T cell changes during pregnancy in multiple sclerosis. Measured with immunoSEQ multiplex PCR; TCRdb has only the in-frame clones, and not every one. The sample holds 90,000 or so clones, 94% seen once. The material was peripheral blood, obtained after pregnancy. The receptor set was obtained from a female donor in good health, enrolled as a control in a pregnancy study.

This chain joins TRBV18 and TRBJ2-5; TRBD1 matches at 9 bases. The J segment lost 1 base and the V segment lost 1 base, leaving 4 bases of the junction unmatched. The germline gives CDR1 KGHSH, CDR2 LQKENI. This CDR3 comprises 16 residues. CDR3 sequence: CASSPLTGGVQETQYF. CDR3 DNA: TGTGCCAGCTCACCACTTACAGGGGGCGTCCAAGAGACCCAGTACTTC. The whole variable domain, remainder taken from reference TRBV18 and TRBJ2-5, is NAGVMQNPRHLVRRRGQEARLRCSPMKGHSHVYWYRQLPEEGLKFMVYLQKENIIDESGMPKERFSAEFPKEGPSILRIQQVVRGDSAAYFCASSPLTGGVQETQYFGPGTRLLVL.

The chain couples TRBV13 to TRBJ2-2; perhaps TRBD1 as D (6 bases). This CDR3 comprises 14 residues. Germline-derived CDR1 and CDR2 are PRHDT and FYEKMQ (reference sequence). Trimming removed 7 bases at V and 4 bases at J, with 13 bases between. CDR3 residues: CASTTGRATGELFF. The CDR3 nucleotides read TGTGCCAGCACGACAGGACGGGCCACCGGGGAGCTGTTTTTT.

The CDR3 DNA reads TGTGCCACCAGCAGAGACCTGCGGGGCAACGTCCTTGAAAAACTGTTTTTT. Translation: CATSRDLRGNVLEKLFF. The chain joins TRBV15 to TRBJ1-4, with D possibly being TRBD1 (5 bases). Trimming shortened V by 0 bases and J by 7 bases, and 18 bases separated the two germline ends. CDR1 is LNHNV, CDR2 YYDKDF, per germline (reference sequence). This CDR3 region has 17 residues.

The CDR3 loop reads CASSSHSGSDTYEQYF. As DNA, the CDR3 is TGTGCCAGCAGCTCCCATAGCGGGAGTGACACCTACGAGCAGTACTTC. The rearrangement joins TRBV11-2 to TRBJ2-7, with 9 nucleotides matching TRBD2. The germline CDR1 and CDR2 sequences are SGHAT and FQNNGV. The CDR3 is made up of 16 amino acids. J gave up 2 bases and V 4 bases, and 9 bases lay outside the gene matches.

The CDR3 DNA reads as TGCGCCAGCAGCCCAGGACTAGCGGGAGTAGAGACCCAGTACTTC. It is translated as CASSPGLAGVETQYF. V gene TRBV5-1 combines with J gene TRBJ2-5; TRBD2 agrees at 13 bases. V trimming: 4 bases; J trimming: 4 bases; junction bases outside the gene matches: 4. The CDR3 runs to 15 residues. Germline V gene sequence: CDR1 SGHRS, CDR2 YFSETQ.

The chain is built from TRBV6-4 and TRBJ2-3; TRBD2 aligns across 10 bases. The CDR3 contains 15 residues. CDR1 is MRHNA and CDR2 is SNTAGT in the germline V gene. Trimming at V came to 5 bases and at J to 1 base, leaving 3 bases not matched to a gene. In DNA form, the CDR3 reads TGTGCCAGCAGTTCCCTAGCGGGAGGCACAGATACGCAGTATTTT. The encoded protein is CASSSLAGGTDTQYF.

This clone was detected only a few times. V is TRBV6-5 and J is TRBJ2-7; tentatively, D is TRBD2 (7 bases). The ends were cut back, 4 bases at V and 6 bases at J, with 16 bases in the middle. The germline V gene encodes CDR1 MNHEY and CDR2 SVGAGI. This CDR3 is built from 14 residues. The CDR3 here is CASSLGGRRGEQYF. The DNA of the CDR3 is TGTGCCAGCAGTTTGGGGGGGCGAAGAGGCGAGCAGTACTTC.

The chain carries TRBV5-1 and TRBJ2-2; 10 positions match TRBD1. Germline V gives CDR1 SGHRS, CDR2 YFSETQ. The CDR3 spans 16 residues. The junction had 7 bases not matched to a gene; V was cut back by 5 bases and J by 3 bases. CDR3 sequence: CASSRDRGEYTGELFF. The CDR3 bases are TGCGCCAGCAGTCGGGACAGGGGTGAATACACCGGGGAGCTGTTTTTT.

DNA of the CDR3: TGTGCCAGCAGTTCCTCGGGACTAGCGGGAGGTGAGCAGTTCTTC. Its translation is CASSSSGLAGGEQFF. This chain uses TRBV11-1 with TRBJ2-1; 15 nucleotides line up with TRBD2. CDR3 size: 15 residues. V lost 6 bases, J lost 9 bases, and 6 bases stayed unmatched. CDR1 is SGHAT, CDR2 FQDESV, per germline (reference sequence).

The chain uses TRBV7-2 and TRBJ2-7, with 11 bases lining up with TRBD1. Germline V gene lookup returns CDR1 SGHTA and CDR2 FQGNSA. The V and J ends lost 5 bases and 6 bases, in that order; junction bases with no gene match: 6. The CDR3 runs to 14 residues. The chain's CDR3 is CASSLGTGGVEQYF. CDR3 coding DNA: TGTGCCAGCAGCCTCGGGACAGGGGGAGTCGAGCAGTACTTC.

V is TRBV2 and J is TRBJ2-5, with D possibly matching TRBD1 (6 bases). The V gene lost 1 base and the J gene lost 1 base, with 7 bases spanning the gap. This CDR3 is 14 amino acids long. The germline V gene has CDR1 SNHLY and CDR2 FYNNEI. CDR3 sequence: CASSEGGGQETQYF. In DNA, the CDR3 is TGTGCCAGCAGTGAAGGAGGGGGCCAAGAGACCCAGTACTTC.

This rearrangement joins TRBV28 to TRBJ1-1, with D maybe TRBD1 (5 bases). Trimming removed 1 base at V and 1 base at J, with 10 bases between. Germline V gene sequence: CDR1 MDHEN, CDR2 SYDVKM. CDR3 length: 15 residues. The CDR3 sequence is CASSLLQGGNTEAFF. The CDR3 nucleotides read TGTGCCAGCAGTTTATTGCAGGGTGGGAACACTGAAGCTTTCTTT.

The V and J genes are TRBV4-2 and TRBJ2-5; no clear D. The CDR3 is 14 amino acids. Germline lookup yields CDR1 LGHNA and CDR2 YNFKEQ. Trimming removed 0 bases at V and 2 bases at J, with 7 bases between. The chain's CDR3 is CASSQDLVQETQYF. The CDR3 coding sequence is TGTGCCAGCAGCCAAGATTTAGTACAAGAGACCCAGTACTTC.

The chain recombines TRBV5-1 with TRBJ2-3; D may be TRBD1 (6 bases). V dropped 0 bases and J dropped 8 bases, with 7 bases sitting between them. The CDR3 contains 12 residues. CDR1 is SGHRS and CDR2 is YFSETQ in the germline V gene. The CDR3 is CASSLEGGTQYF. CDR3 DNA sequence: TGCGCCAGCAGCTTGGAAGGGGGTACGCAGTATTTT. Full variable domain (outside the CDR3, taken from reference TRBV5-1 and TRBJ2-3): KAGVTQTPRYLIKTRGQQVTLSCSPISGHRSVSWYQQTPGQGLQFLFEYFSETQRNKGNFPGRFSGRQFSNSRSEMNVSTLELGDSALYLCASSLEGGTQYFGPGTRLTVL.

V and J are TRBV4-1 and TRBJ2-1; TRBD1 agrees at 8 bases. The trim removed 4 bases at V and 4 bases at J, leaving 3 bases unmatched. CDR1 and CDR2 (germline): MGHRA, YSYEKL. CDR3 length: 14 amino acids. The CDR3 DNA reads as TGCGCCAGCAGCCTGAGGACAGGGTACAATGAGCAGTTCTTC. Protein: CASSLRTGYNEQFF.

The chain combines TRBV27 with TRBJ2-2, with 9 bases aligning to TRBD1. Trimming cost V 4 bases and J 0 bases; bases outside gene matches: 9. Germline V gene lookup returns CDR1 MNHEY and CDR2 SMNVEV (reference sequence). CDR3 size: 18 residues. CDR3 residues: CASSSPYRGRSNTGELFF. In DNA form, the CDR3 reads TGTGCCAGCAGTTCCCCCTACAGGGGGCGATCGAACACCGGGGAGCTGTTTTTT.

The CDR3 sequence: CASSDPLARGTDTQYF. CDR3 in DNA: TGTGCCAGCAGTGACCCCCTAGCGAGGGGCACAGATACGCAGTATTTT. The rearrangement joins TRBV2 to TRBJ2-3; TRBD2 might be the D (6 bases). CDR3 length equals 16 residues. Per the germline V gene, CDR1 is SNHLY and CDR2 is FYNNEI. V was clipped by 3 bases and J by 1 base, with 14 bases between them.

The V call is TRBV27, the J call TRBJ2-3; 11 bases are shared with TRBD2. The germline V gene encodes CDR1 MNHEY and CDR2 SMNVEV (reference sequence). CDR3 length equals 17 residues. Trimming took 7 bases from V and 1 from J; bases not matched to a gene: 10. This CDR3 reads CASTWVAGGDCTDTQYF. CDR3 DNA sequence: TGTGCCAGCACATGGGTAGCGGGAGGGGATTGCACAGATACGCAGTATTTT.

The CDR3 bases are TGTGCCAGCCTTCCCAGGGGGCGAGGCACCGGGGAGCTGTTTTTT. It is translated as CASLPRGRGTGELFF. The rearrangement links TRBV2 to TRBJ2-2, with 8 nucleotides matching TRBD1. CDR3 length: 15 amino acids. V shed 8 bases and J 4 bases; nucleotides not matched to a gene: 9. Germline CDR1 SNHLY, CDR2 FYNNEI.

The chain links TRBV6-7 to TRBJ1-2, with D possibly matching TRBD1 (6 bases). TRBV6-7 is marked as an open reading frame, function uncertain. The CDR3 runs 15 residues. The ends were cut back, 8 bases at V and 5 bases at J, with 21 bases in the middle. The chain's CDR3 is CASLNRRGKRYGYTF. The DNA of the CDR3 is TGTGCCAGCTTAAACCGCAGGGGAAAGAGGTATGGCTACACCTTC.

The rearrangement links TRBV2 to TRBJ2-1; tentatively, D is TRBD2 (5 bases). Germline V gene sequence: CDR1 SNHLY, CDR2 FYNNEI. V was cut by 0 bases and J by 14 bases, with 17 bases left in between. This CDR3 spans 14 amino acids. In nucleotides, the CDR3 is TGTGCCAGCAGTGAAGCACGGGGAGACGGGTCGGAGTTCTTC. This translates into CASSEARGDGSEFF.

The J gene is TRBJ2-5, the V gene TRBV2, with D maybe TRBD2 (5 bases). V dropped 8 bases and J dropped 9 bases, with 10 bases sitting between them. This CDR3 is 10 amino acids long. Germline loops: CDR1 SNHLY, CDR2 FYNNEI. The CDR3 loop reads CASDNGAQYF. The DNA for the CDR3 is TGTGCCAGCGACAACGGGGCCCAGTACTTC.

The chain uses TRBV7-2 and TRBJ1-5; TRBD1 matches 10 bases. V gave up 5 bases and J gave up 4 bases; unmatched junction bases: 5. The CDR3 loop spans 15 amino acids. The V gene's germline CDR1 is SGHTA and CDR2 FQGNSA. CDR3 nucleotides: TGTGCCAGCAGCCTAGGGACAGGGGAAAATCAGCCCCAGCATTTT. It codes for CASSLGTGENQPQHF.

This sequence joins TRBV6-6 and TRBJ2-1, with 11 bases identical to TRBD2. CDR3 length: 16 amino acids. Germline V gives CDR1 MNHNY, CDR2 SVGAGI (reference sequence). V lost 7 bases to trimming and J lost 4 bases; unmatched junction nucleotides: 9. The CDR3 region has the DNA TGTGCCAGCACCCCCCCCGGGACTAGCGGTTACAATGAGCAGTTCTTC. Amino acids: CASTPPGTSGYNEQFF.

The V gene is TRBV27, the J gene TRBJ2-5; 10 nucleotides line up with TRBD1. Germline loops: CDR1 MNHEY, CDR2 SMNVEV (reference sequence). The CDR3 consists of 16 residues. The V segment lost 0 bases and the J segment 3 bases; nucleotides outside the gene matches: 4. The CDR3 reads CASSLSIGTGEETQYF. CDR3 sequence (DNA): TGTGCCAGCAGTTTATCGATTGGGACAGGGGAAGAGACCCAGTACTTC.